In its sample, the clone carrying this T cell receptor beta chain was seen a few times. Antigen unknown. The germline CDR1 and CDR2 sequences are MDHEN and SYDVKM. This CDR3 region has 15 residues. V was clipped by 3 bases and J by 0 bases, with 9 bases between them. This sample stems from a study of CD8+ T cells in alopecia areata. Whole-study results and caveats: In scalp samples, resident alphabeta T cells of normal skin are also sequenced. Alopecia totalis/universalis scalp especially showed more expanded CD8+ clones than normal scalp.

Isolated RNA was reverse transcribed into cDNA used as the sequencing template. Sequencing was performed with immunoSEQ multiplex PCR; in TCRdb, only in-frame clones are kept and a portion is missing. The profile shows fewer than 70,000 clones, about 40% of them singletons. The chain employs TRBV28 and TRBJ1-3, with D perhaps TRBD1 (5 bases). Material: NKG2D-low CD8+ T cells sorted from blood. The receptor was derived from a human donor with alopecia areata. CDR3 region: CASSLGGFSGNTIYF. Here the CDR3 DNA reads TGTGCCAGCAGTTTGGGGGGGTTCTCTGGAAACACCATATATTTT.